This T cell receptor (beta chain) was observed in a study of blood T cell repertoires in COVID-19. Overall study context: Acute and convalescent COVID-19 samples came from the United States, Italy and Spain. Nucleic acid was either cDNA or gDNA, and it came from T cells, B-cell-depleted T cells, or PBMCs.

In the original processing: Estimation of nucleated cell counts was performed using reference gene primer amplification. Some clones are missing from TCRdb's copy, which holds only in-frame ones; the method was immunoSEQ multiplex PCR. That table supplies the V and J calls and clone size; D and trimming were determined from the DNA. Of around 170,000 clones listed, about 86% are singletons. The CDR3 loop spans 13 amino acids. Germline V CDR1 and CDR2: SNHLY, FYNNEI. V lost 7 bases, J lost 6 bases, and 13 bases lay in between. The source is a woman aged 65 to 85 with acute or convalescent COVID-19. The rearrangement links TRBV2 to TRBJ1-5; D perhaps matches TRBD1 (6 bases). The sample consisted of peripheral blood. The CDR3 here is CASKGEGSQPQHF. The CDR3 coding sequence is TGTGCCAGCAAGGGGGAAGGGAGTCAGCCCCAGCATTTT.